The present T cell receptor (beta chain) was sequenced within a study of graft-versus-host responses after intestinal transplantation. Across the study: Among the recipients, all got anti-thymocyte globulin induction and then tacrolimus and steroids for 2 to 3 years. The study, taken as a whole, reports: Investigators detected GvH clones in recipient marrow, with some emerging earlier in ileum or blood.

Only in-frame clones appear in the TCRdb table, and some are missing; sequencing was by immunoSEQ multiplex PCR. The data show tens of thousands of clones, 90% seen once. In regard to this clone: Its antigen is still unknown.

Per the germline V gene, CDR1 is LGHNA and CDR2 is YSLEER. The CDR3 is 15 amino acids. Trimming shortened V by 0 bases and J by 7 bases, and 15 bases separated the two germline ends. The sample consisted of unstimulated CD8+ T cells sorted from spleen or lymph node cells, taken before transplant. The chain is built from TRBV4-3 and TRBJ1-2, with no clear D. The sequence came from a human donor who was the organ donor for an intestinal transplant. The CDR3 region has the DNA TGCGCCAGCAGCCAAGAAGATCACCTCTCCGGTGGCTACACCTTC. Translated: CASSQEDHLSGGYTF.